This T cell receptor beta chain was documented in a study of shared clonotypes between healthy human individuals. This CDR3 region has 12 residues. Looked up from germline, CDR1 is GTSNPN and CDR2 is SVGIG (reference sequence). The V end lost 3 bases, the J end lost 4 bases, and 10 bases lay between the germline ends. Study outcomes and limitations: Investigators collected only blood, and repertoires in tissues likely differ. Shared clonotypes: roughly 4.5% naive CD4, roughly 4% naive CD8, about 2.2% memory CD4, about 0.41% memory CD8.

Note on this clone: The antigen is unknown.

Each cell subset's genomic DNA was divided evenly among several immunoSEQ plates. Using immunoSEQ multiplex PCR, the repertoire was profiled, and TCRdb retains in-frame clones only, with some absent. This sample has approximately 2.1 million clones, with roughly 93% found just once. The receptor's source is a man in his late teens or twenties in good health. Some clones in this sample may be carry-over from other donors' samples. This chain joins TRBV30 and TRBJ2-7; D may be TRBD2 (6 bases). Sequences were obtained from naive CD4+ T cells from PBMCs. Subset specified: CD45RA+ positively selected. The CDR3, as DNA: TGTGCCTGGAGCCCGGGGGAATACGAGCAGTACTTC. Translated: CAWSPGEYEQYF.